Shown below are 25 T cell receptor beta chains from a single sample sequenced in a study of blood T cell repertoires in COVID-19. Clones were sequenced by immunoSEQ multiplex PCR, and TCRdb holds only the in-frame ones, with some missing. The sample has about 140,000 clones, around 81% seen once. The specimen was peripheral blood. The receptors originated from a human donor in a cohort sampled during active COVID-19.

This clone was counted between two and nine times. The chain employs TRBV5-4 and TRBJ1-1; no clear D. Germline assignment: CDR1 SGHNT and CDR2 YYREEE (reference sequence). The CDR3 loop spans 18 amino acids. Deletions cut 4 bases from V and 0 bases from J, with 22 bases between. This chain's CDR3 is CASSGGREYSFLNTEAFF. CDR3 bases: TGTGCCAGCAGCGGTGGGAGAGAATATTCTTTCCTGAACACTGAAGCTTTCTTT.

The CDR3 loop is CASSIGSRPQHF. In nucleotides, the CDR3 is TGTGCCAGTAGTATAGGGTCCAGGCCCCAGCATTTT. The chain links TRBV19 to TRBJ1-5; no clear D gene. V was trimmed by 1 base and J by 9 bases, leaving 7 bases between them. The CDR3 consists of 12 residues. CDR1 and CDR2 (germline): LNHDA, SQIVND (reference sequence). Full variable domain (rest looked up from reference TRBV19 and TRBJ1-5): DGGITQSPKYLFRKEGQNVTLSCEQNLNHDAMYWYRQDPGQGLRLIYYSQIVNDFQKGDIAEGYSVSREKKESFPLTVTSAQKNPTAFYLCASSIGSRPQHFGDGTRLSIL.

The chain uses TRBV15 and TRBJ2-5; 9 bases match TRBD2. Germline V gene lookup returns CDR1 LNHNV and CDR2 YYDKDF (reference sequence). V shed 4 bases and J 5 bases; nucleotides not matched to a gene: 11. This CDR3 has 16 residues. The CDR3 loop is CATSNLHGGGAETQYF. The CDR3 region has the DNA TGTGCCACCAGCAATCTCCATGGCGGGGGGGCGGAGACCCAGTACTTC.

This clone was detected many times. This chain connects TRBV14 to TRBJ1-4; D possibly corresponds to TRBD1 (6 bases). Between the trimmed V and J ends, which lost 4 bases and 7 bases, there was a span of 16 bases. Germline values: CDR1 SGHDN, CDR2 FVKESK. The CDR3 length is 15 residues. CDR3 in amino acids: CASSPGGAIGEKLFF. Here the CDR3 DNA reads TGTGCCAGCAGCCCGGGGGGCGCGATTGGTGAAAAACTGTTTTTT. Drawing the rest from reference TRBV14 and TRBJ1-4, the complete variable domain is EAGVTQFPSHSVIEKGQTVTLRCDPISGHDNLYWYRRVMGKEIKFLLHFVKESKQDESGMPNNRFLAERTGGTYSTLKVQPAELEDSGVYFCASSPGGAIGEKLFFGSGTQLSVL.

V gene TRBV27 combines with J gene TRBJ1-1; D perhaps matches TRBD1 (6 bases). Germline values: CDR1 MNHEY, CDR2 SMNVEV (reference sequence). V dropped 4 bases and J dropped 1 base, with 13 bases sitting between them. The CDR3 contains 15 residues. DNA for the CDR3: TGTGCCAGCAGTTCGCAGGGGATATCGAACACTGAAGCTTTCTTT. Its protein product is CASSSQGISNTEAFF.

To note about this clone: At one boundary the junction diverges from the germline segment, which might be a read error. The chain combines TRBV6-1 with TRBJ2-7, with TRBD1 matching over 7 bases. This CDR3 region has 15 residues. CDR1 and CDR2 from the germline V gene are MNHNS and SASEGT. The CDR3 DNA sequence: TGTGCCAGCAGAGAAGACAGGGTCTCTTCCTACGAGCAGTACTTC. It codes for CASREDRVSSYEQYF.

This clone was detected only a few times. This chain uses TRBV6-5 with TRBJ1-1; 7 bases agree with TRBD1. The germline gives CDR1 MNHEY, CDR2 SVGAGI. Germline trimming cut 4 bases from V and 3 bases from J; bases unmatched to any gene: 5. The CDR3 is made up of 14 amino acids. The DNA for the CDR3 is TGTGCCAGCAGTTTCCGGGACAGAGACACTGAAGCTTTCTTT. Translated: CASSFRDRDTEAFF.

This chain connects TRBV3-1 (or the pseudogene TRBV3-2) to TRBJ2-3; 9 positions agree with TRBD2. The CDR3 is made up of 15 amino acids. V was pared by 0 bases and J by 4 bases, with 2 bases of the junction left unmatched. Germline-derived CDR1 and CDR2 are LGHDT and YNNKEL (reference sequence). CDR3 in DNA: TGTGCCAGCAGCCAAGATCTAGCGGGGCCAGATACGCAGTATTTT. Protein sequence: CASSQDLAGPDTQYF.

This clone has just one count. The rearrangement uses TRBV6-2 or TRBV6-3 and TRBJ2-1; 7 nucleotides match TRBD1. After removal of 6 bases from V and 2 bases from J, the junction contained 13 bases not matched to a gene. The length of the CDR3 is 17 residues. Looked up from germline, CDR1 is MNHEY and CDR2 is SVGEGT. CDR3 region: CASSISTGVGAYNEQFF. CDR3 coding DNA: TGTGCCAGCAGCATCAGTACAGGGGTAGGGGCCTACAATGAGCAGTTCTTC.

This clone has only one observation. The chain is built from TRBV6-5 and TRBJ1-2; 11 bases align to TRBD1. Looked up from germline, CDR1 is MNHEY and CDR2 is SVGAGI. The length of the CDR3 is 16 residues. The ends lost 0 bases at V and 2 bases at J; junction bases unmatched: 2. CDR3 sequence: CASSYSGTGGNYGYTF. As DNA, the CDR3 is TGTGCCAGCAGTTACTCGGGGACAGGGGGGAACTATGGCTACACCTTC.

The chain recombines TRBV28 with TRBJ2-1, with D possibly TRBD1 on 6 matching bases. V dropped 6 bases and J dropped 5 bases, with 14 bases sitting between them. The length of the CDR3 is 14 residues. The germline gives CDR1 MDHEN, CDR2 SYDVKM. The CDR3 nucleotides are TGTGCCAGCAGCCCCCCCGGACAGAACAATGAGCAGTTCTTC. This translates into CASSPPGQNNEQFF.

The CDR3 is CASSFSMTGLTSGGPTEQFF. CDR3 in DNA: TGTGCCAGCAGCTTCTCAATGACAGGTTTGACTAGCGGGGGGCCCACTGAGCAGTTCTTC. The chain has TRBV27 and TRBJ2-1; TRBD2 matches 13 bases. Germline V lookup: CDR1 MNHEY, CDR2 SMNVEV (reference sequence). V lost 6 bases and J lost 9; bases outside the gene matches: 23. The CDR3 runs 20 residues.

This clone was seen more than once but under ten times. CDR3 bases: TGCGCCAGCAGCCGGGACAGGGCCGACAATGAGCAGTTCTTC. It translates to CASSRDRADNEQFF. The chain has TRBV5-1 and TRBJ2-1; 9 bases map to TRBD1. The CDR3 sequence is 14 residues long. The germline gives CDR1 SGHRS, CDR2 YFSETQ. Trimming removed 4 bases from V and 5 bases from J; junction bases left unmatched: 4.

This clone came up a few times. V is TRBV7-9 and J is TRBJ2-7; D is perhaps TRBD1 (6 bases). The length of the CDR3 is 16 residues. V lost 3 bases and J 0 bases, leaving 15 bases between the germline ends. Germline CDR1 SEHNR, CDR2 FQNEAQ (reference sequence). The CDR3 DNA is TGTGCCAGCAGCTTGGGGGCATCAGGGTACTCCTACGAGCAGTACTTC. Its translation is CASSLGASGYSYEQYF.

The chain carries TRBV5-1 and TRBJ1-1; 7 positions agree with TRBD1. CDR3 length: 14 amino acids. CDR1 is SGHRS and CDR2 is YFSETQ in the germline V gene. With V trimmed by 1 base and J by 6 bases, 6 bases remained unmatched. CDR3 nucleotide sequence: TGCGCCAGCAGCTTGTCACAGGGGTTCGCTGAAGCTTTCTTT. Translated: CASSLSQGFAEAFF.

The chain has TRBV11-2 and TRBJ2-3; possibly TRBD2 for D (5 bases). Looked up from germline, CDR1 is SGHAT and CDR2 is FQNNGV. CDR3 length: 16 residues. The germline V and J ends were trimmed by 1 base and 0 bases, with 11 bases remaining between them. CDR3 region: CASSLVVGVSTDTQYF. The CDR3 nucleotides read TGTGCCAGCAGCTTAGTTGTCGGGGTAAGCACAGATACGCAGTATTTT.

The gene calls are TRBV7-9 and TRBJ1-1; 7 nucleotides line up with TRBD1. Per germline, CDR1 SEHNR and CDR2 FQNEAQ (reference sequence). The CDR3 runs to 12 residues. With 11 bases clipped from V and 4 bases from J, the junction kept 7 bases outside the gene matches. CDR3 DNA: TGTGCCTCTTCACAGGGGAGCACTGAAGCTTTCTTT. It specifies CASSQGSTEAFF.

This chain connects TRBV5-1 to TRBJ1-5; 7 nucleotides line up with TRBD1. The CDR3 has 14 amino acids. V was clipped by 4 bases and J by 4 bases; unmatched bases: 5. Germline assignment: CDR1 SGHRS and CDR2 YFSETQ. The CDR3 loop reads CASSPEGQNQPQHF. The CDR3 nucleotides read TGCGCCAGCAGCCCGGAGGGACAGAATCAGCCCCAGCATTTT.

This clone was seen once. The chain carries TRBV6-5 and TRBJ1-6; D perhaps matches TRBD1 (5 bases). This CDR3 is built from 14 residues. Looked up from germline, CDR1 is MNHEY and CDR2 is SVGAGI. V shed 6 bases and J shed 7 bases, with 13 bases lying between them. The DNA of the CDR3 is TGTGCCAGCAGACCGCGCGGGGGGAATTCACCCCTCCACTTT. Its translation: CASRPRGGNSPLHF.

V and J are TRBV7-2 and TRBJ2-2, with D hard to call. Looked up from germline, CDR1 is SGHTA and CDR2 is FQGNSA. V shed 10 bases and J shed 4 bases, with 16 bases lying between them. The CDR3 length is 14 residues. CDR3 bases: TGTGCCACGTCGTCGGTTGTAGTCACCGGGGAGCTGTTTTTT. This encodes CATSSVVVTGELFF.

The rearrangement uses TRBV11-3 and TRBJ1-1; TRBD1 agrees at 11 bases. CDR3 length: 16 amino acids. Germline CDR1 reads SGHNT; CDR2 reads YENEEA. Losses at the gene ends were 5 bases for V and 3 bases for J; bases not matched to a gene: 8. In DNA, the CDR3 is TGTGCCAGCAGCCGCTCCGGGACAGGGGGAGACACTGAAGCTTTCTTT. The encoded protein is CASSRSGTGGDTEAFF.

The table lists this clone with a few counts. The rearrangement links TRBV2 to TRBJ2-7; weak D call: TRBD1 (5 bases). V was shortened by 8 bases and J by 0 bases, with 14 bases between the two germline ends. Germline loops: CDR1 SNHLY, CDR2 FYNNEI. There are 14 residues in the CDR3. The CDR3 reads CASRSGLHSYEQYF. In DNA, the CDR3 is TGTGCCAGCCGTTCAGGGTTACACTCCTACGAGCAGTACTTC.

CDR3: CASSPGQGTGELFF. The CDR3 DNA is TGCGCCAGCAGCCCGGGACAGGGGACCGGGGAGCTGTTTTTT. This sequence joins TRBV5-1 and TRBJ2-2; the match to TRBD1 covers 10 bases. V gave up 4 bases and J gave up 5 bases; unmatched junction bases: 2. CDR1 and CDR2 from the germline V gene are SGHRS and YFSETQ. This CDR3 has 14 amino acids.

V and J are TRBV18 and TRBJ1-4, with 10 bases that match TRBD1. The length of the CDR3 is 18 residues. V was pared by 2 bases and J by 1 base, with 7 bases of the junction left unmatched. Germline-derived CDR1 and CDR2 are KGHSH and LQKENI. The CDR3 DNA reads as TGTGCCAGCTCACCAGCGACAGGGGGCTCGGGAACTAATGAAAAACTGTTTTTT. Translating gives CASSPATGGSGTNEKLFF.

The chain carries TRBV10-3 and TRBJ1-3; D possibly corresponds to TRBD1 (6 bases). Germline V gives CDR1 ENHRY, CDR2 SYGVKD. The CDR3 length is 13 residues. The germline V and J ends were trimmed by 3 bases and 3 bases, with 6 bases remaining between them. The CDR3 spells CAISDRGGNTIYF. CDR3 DNA: TGTGCCATCAGTGACAGGGGTGGAAACACCATATATTTT.